This TCR beta chain is from a study of blood T cell repertoires in COVID-19. Study at large: COVID-19 samples collected from the United States, Italy and Spain covered acute and convalescent phases. T cells, B-cell-depleted T cells, or PBMCs provided the cDNA or gDNA that served as material.

Between the trimmed V and J ends, which lost 5 bases and 0 bases, there was a span of 2 bases. Looked up from germline, CDR1 is SNHLY and CDR2 is FYNNEI. The CDR3 covers 12 residues. Generated by immunoSEQ multiplex PCR, the TCRdb table keeps only in-frame clones and is missing some. The table records 65,000 to 90,000 clones, about 80% of them present only once. The origin of this receptor is a man aged 55 to 69 with active or convalescent COVID-19. Sequencing used peripheral blood. The rearrangement joins TRBV2 to TRBJ1-5; no firm D call. For the CDR3, the DNA is TGTGCCAGCAGTTATAGCAATCAGCCCCAGCATTTT. This gives the protein CASSYSNQPQHF.